The 9 T cell receptor beta chains reported below all come from one sample, sequenced in a study of cytomegalovirus exposure and HLA in healthy donors. With 60 Vbeta and 13 Jbeta primers, the PCR was carried out. TCRdb's table, derived via immunoSEQ multiplex PCR, lists solely in-frame clones and lacks some. The sample carries about 140,000 clones, approximately 80% recorded once. The sample was PBMCs. The receptor source for this set is a man in his thirties or forties in good health and CMV-seropositive.

This clone was counted only a few times. V and J are TRBV6-1 and TRBJ2-7; 8 bases align to TRBD2. Germline trimming cut 7 bases from V and 0 bases from J; bases unmatched to any gene: 8. CDR1 is MNHNS and CDR2 is SASEGT in the germline V gene. This CDR3 contains 15 residues. The CDR3 DNA reads TGTGCCAGCACCTTAGCGGGGCAAAGCTCCTACGAGCAGTACTTC. It is translated as CASTLAGQSSYEQYF.

This clone was picked up one time. This chain connects TRBV4-2 to TRBJ2-7; D is possibly TRBD2 (6 bases). The CDR3 consists of 14 residues. Trimming shortened V by 1 base and J by 6 bases, and 13 bases separated the two germline ends. Per the germline V gene, CDR1 is LGHNA and CDR2 is YNFKEQ. CDR3 sequence: CASSQAGVATEQYF. In DNA form, the CDR3 reads TGTGCCAGCAGCCAAGCGGGGGTAGCGACCGAGCAGTACTTC.

The rearrangement joins TRBV2 to TRBJ2-3, with a possible D match to TRBD2 (7 bases). CDR1 and CDR2 from the germline V gene are SNHLY and FYNNEI. Trimming pared 11 bases from V and 1 base from J, leaving 19 bases between. The CDR3 spans 15 residues. The CDR3, as DNA: TGTGCCGGCCGGGGGGCTAGCGACGGCACAGATACGCAGTATTTT. This gives the protein CAGRGASDGTDTQYF.

V is TRBV27 and J is TRBJ2-1; 9 bases fit TRBD1. The trim removed 5 bases at V and 9 bases at J, leaving 11 bases unmatched. Germline CDR1 and CDR2: MNHEY and SMNVEV (reference sequence). The CDR3 has 15 amino acids. The CDR3 DNA reads as TGTGCCAGCAGTAGCCGGGACAGGGTTTCTGGTGAGCAGTTCTTC. This sequence encodes CASSSRDRVSGEQFF.

The CDR3 here is CASSELLLPSYEQYF. CDR3 coding DNA: TGTGCCAGCAGTGAACTTCTCTTACCCTCCTACGAGCAGTACTTC. The chain joins TRBV6-1 to TRBJ2-5; no clear D gene. The J call could be wrong; TRBJ2-7 is a better fit for the DNA end. The CDR3 loop spans 15 amino acids. Germline V gives CDR1 MNHNS, CDR2 SASEGT.

The rearrangement uses TRBV18 and TRBJ2-3; 10 nucleotides match TRBD1. The CDR3 loop spans 16 amino acids. In germline, CDR1 is KGHSH, CDR2 LQKENI. J was trimmed by 5 bases and V by 6 bases; bases with no gene match: 11. CDR3 DNA: TGTGCCAGCTCTCATATCGGGACAGGGGCCCGAGATACGCAGTATTTT. Translation gives CASSHIGTGARDTQYF.

This clone was seen just once. The chain employs TRBV7-8 and TRBJ2-6; D may be TRBD2 (6 bases). V lost 1 base and J 4 bases, leaving 11 bases between the germline ends. The germline gives CDR1 SGHVS, CDR2 FQNEAQ. This CDR3 has 16 residues. Written as DNA, the CDR3 is TGTGCCAGCAGCTTAGACCGGGGGACCGGGGCCAACGTCCTGACTTTC. Its protein product is CASSLDRGTGANVLTF.

The rearrangement joins TRBV28 to TRBJ1-1; TRBD1 matches at 8 bases. The CDR3 is made up of 15 amino acids. The germline CDR1 and CDR2 sequences are MDHEN and SYDVKM. V trimming: 3 bases; J trimming: 4 bases; junction bases outside the gene matches: 7. CDR3 DNA sequence: TGTGCCAGCAGTTTCTCCCGGACAGGGAGCACTGAAGCTTTCTTT. It yields the protein CASSFSRTGSTEAFF. Full variable domain (rest looked up from reference TRBV28 and TRBJ1-1): DVKVTQSSRYLVKRTGEKVFLECVQDMDHENMFWYRQDPGLGLRLIYFSYDVKMKEKGDIPEGYSVSREKKERFSLILESASTNQTSMYLCASSFSRTGSTEAFFGQGTRLTVV.

This clone was detected only a few times. The chain couples TRBV5-1 to TRBJ2-1, with 12 bases identical to TRBD2. V trimming: 4 bases; J trimming: 7 bases; junction bases outside the gene matches: 3. The CDR3 sequence is 14 residues long. Germline CDR1 is SGHRS and CDR2 is YFSETQ. The CDR3: CASSPGTSGNEQFF. CDR3 DNA sequence: TGCGCCAGCAGCCCCGGGACTAGCGGGAATGAGCAGTTCTTC.